The 12 T cell receptor beta chains in this list originate from one sample, sequenced in a study of read filtering for tumor transcriptome and immune sequencing. The library was built from about 370 ng RNA with molecular barcoded adaptors for alpha/delta and beta/gamma chains. TCRdb re-called the reads through MiXCR, storing one row per CDR3 protein. The data show approximately 41,000 distinct CDR3 sequences, roughly an eighth seen once. The specimen sequenced was a population of CD138-negative cells sorted from bone marrow. The source is a donor at least 40 years old with multiple myeloma.

This clonotype was counted a few times. Being one base from a much bigger clone, this may be a read error. The chain recombines TRBV6-5 with TRBJ2-1, with 10 bases matching TRBD2. The CDR3 runs 14 residues. V lost 0 bases, J lost 10 bases, and 3 bases stayed unmatched. The germline V gene encodes CDR1 MNHEY and CDR2 SVGAGI. The CDR3 sequence: CASSYSGSGGEQFF. The DNA for the CDR3 is TGTGCCAGCAGTTACTCGGGTAGCGGGGGGGAGCAGTTCTTC.

The rearrangement joins TRBV3-1 to TRBJ1-1; D perhaps matches TRBD1 (6 bases). Germline V gives CDR1 LGHDT, CDR2 YNNKEL (reference sequence). V lost 1 base, J lost 4 bases, and 10 bases lay in between. This CDR3 is 14 amino acids long. The CDR3 region is CASSQGGAGTEAFF. In DNA, the CDR3 is TGTGCCAGCAGCCAAGGGGGGGCTGGCACTGAAGCTTTCTTT.

On this clonotype: One base separates it from a far larger clone, so it is likely a read error. The CDR3 DNA reads TGTGCCAGCAGCTTTTCGCAGGGTCGGAGGGCTTTCTTT. Translation: CASSFSQGRRAFF. The chain is built from TRBV11-3 and TRBJ1-1; tentative D call: TRBD1 (5 bases). Per the germline V gene, CDR1 is SGHNT and CDR2 is YENEEA. The ends were cut back, 3 bases at V and 11 bases at J, with 16 bases in the middle. The CDR3 contains 13 residues.

This clonotype was observed many times. The chain uses TRBV5-1 and TRBJ2-2; 9 positions agree with TRBD2. This CDR3 has 16 residues. The germline gives CDR1 SGHRS, CDR2 YFSETQ. Losses at the gene ends were 3 bases for V and 4 bases for J; bases not matched to a gene: 7. The CDR3 DNA sequence: TGCGCCAGCAGCTCCTTAGCGGGAGTTGGCACCGGGGAGCTGTTTTTT. This encodes CASSSLAGVGTGELFF.

The table lists this clonotype with many counts. The chain joins TRBV3-1 to TRBJ2-1, with 8 nucleotides matching TRBD2. CDR3 length: 18 residues. The germline V gene encodes CDR1 LGHDT and CDR2 YNNKEL (reference sequence). Trimming removed 1 base from V and 1 base from J; junction bases left unmatched: 9. The CDR3 loop reads CASSQGTASGSSYNEQFF. The CDR3 DNA reads TGTGCCAGCAGCCAAGGCACAGCTAGCGGGTCGTCCTACAATGAGCAGTTCTTC.

This clonotype was recorded a few times. V is TRBV9 and J is TRBJ1-1; maybe TRBD1 (6 bases). The CDR3 spans 13 residues. Germline CDR1 reads SGDLS; CDR2 reads YYNGEE. Between the trimmed V and J ends, which lost 3 bases and 5 bases, there was a span of 11 bases. CDR3 nucleotides: TGTGCCAGCAGCGCTGCAGGGGTGACTGAAGCTTTCTTT. It yields the protein CASSAAGVTEAFF.

This clonotype was detected many times. The chain uses TRBV6-6 and TRBJ2-7; D may correspond to TRBD1 or TRBD2 (5 bases each). The CDR3 is 15 residues long. V lost 4 bases and J lost 0, with 13 bases in between. Germline CDR1 reads MNHNY; CDR2 reads SVGAGI (reference sequence). This CDR3 is CASSWDQTSSYEQYF. The CDR3 nucleotides read TGTGCCAGCAGTTGGGACCAGACCAGCTCCTACGAGCAGTACTTC.

This clonotype was picked up many times. This rearrangement joins TRBV7-9 to TRBJ2-3; no firm D call. Trimming cost V 1 base and J 2 bases, with 10 bases left between them. This CDR3 comprises 15 residues. Germline values: CDR1 SEHNR, CDR2 FQNEAQ (reference sequence). The CDR3 nucleotides read TGTGCCAGCAGCTTAGTAAGTCAGCCCACAGATACGCAGTATTTT. It encodes CASSLVSQPTDTQYF.

This clonotype was found many times. The rearrangement uses TRBV12-3 or TRBV12-4 and TRBJ2-5; 9 bases align to TRBD2. The CDR3 sequence is 14 residues long. V was clipped by 7 bases and J by 5 bases; unmatched bases: 8. CDR3 sequence reads: CASNRAGGGETQYF. Written as DNA, the CDR3 is TGTGCCAGCAACCGAGCGGGAGGCGGGGAGACCCAGTACTTC.

This clonotype was detected ten times or more. The CDR3 DNA sequence: TGTGCCAGCAGTTACGGGACTAGCGGGAGGCCTGGGGCAGAGACCCAGTACTTC. Its protein product is CASSYGTSGRPGAETQYF. The chain carries TRBV6-6 and TRBJ2-5; 15 nucleotides line up with TRBD2. Trimming removed 2 bases from V and 4 bases from J; junction bases left unmatched: 8. Germline lookup yields CDR1 MNHNY and CDR2 SVGAGI (reference sequence). The CDR3 is 18 amino acids.

The rearrangement links TRBV7-2 to TRBJ2-5; the D is unclear. Trimming took 6 bases from V and 2 from J, leaving 4 bases between them. Germline V CDR1 and CDR2: SGHTA, FQGNSA. This CDR3 is 11 amino acids long. For the CDR3, the DNA is TGTGCCAGCAGTCGTCAAGAGACCCAGTACTTC. Residues: CASSRQETQYF.

This clonotype was seen ten or more times. The V and J genes are TRBV27 and TRBJ2-7, with unresolved D. This CDR3 has 15 amino acids. Trimming took 7 bases from V and 0 from J, leaving 16 bases between them. Germline CDR1 MNHEY, CDR2 SMNVEV (reference sequence). The CDR3 DNA sequence: TGTGCCAGCACCAAGGACGTTCGTGCCTCCTACGAGCAGTACTTC. Its translation: CASTKDVRASYEQYF.